This T cell receptor (beta chain) originates from a study of shared clonotypes between healthy human individuals. The study's findings and limits: Generation probabilities were higher for clonotypes shared across all four sorted-subset donors than for unshared ones.

Remarks on this clone: Antigen unknown.

CDR1 is MDHEN and CDR2 is SYDVKM in the germline V gene. Between the trimmed V and J ends, which lost 6 bases and 3 bases, there was a span of 17 bases. CDR3 length equals 15 residues. An even split of each subset's genomic DNA across several immunoSEQ plates was performed. Assay used: immunoSEQ multiplex PCR; TCRdb lists only in-frame clones, some missing. This table has fewer than 1.6 million clones, about 98.5% appearing once. The V and J genes are TRBV28 and TRBJ1-1; a possible D gene is TRBD1 (5 bases). Material for sequencing was naive CD4+ T cells sorted from blood. Subset reported: CD45RA+ positively selected. This TCR came from a man younger than 40 in good health. The CDR3 protein is CASSSPGRRDTEAFF. The DNA for the CDR3 is TGTGCCAGCAGCTCCCCAGGGAGGAGGGACACTGAAGCTTTCTTT. Supplemented by reference TRBV28 and TRBJ1-1, the full variable domain reads DVKVTQSSRYLVKRTGEKVFLECVQDMDHENMFWYRQDPGLGLRLIYFSYDVKMKEKGDIPEGYSVSREKKERFSLILESASTNQTSMYLCASSSPGRRDTEAFFGQGTRLTVV.